A single sample is the source of the 20 T cell receptor beta chains below, sequenced in a study of molecular identifiers for immune sequencing clone quantification. TCRdb reanalysed the PCR reads using MiXCR and keeps one entry per CDR3 protein. The sample holds approximately 590,000 distinct CDR3 sequences, 25% seen once. The sample taken for sequencing was naive CD8+ T cells from blood, with Jurkat cell RNA spiked in. The subset is: FACS-sorted CD8+CD4-CCR7+CD45RA+ naive T cells. The receptors were gathered from a human donor in good health. Some libraries in this study had Jurkat cell RNA spiked in.

V gene TRBV6-5 combines with J gene TRBJ1-6, with D uncertain. Germline V gives CDR1 MNHEY, CDR2 SVGAGI. The CDR3 length is 16 residues. V lost 1 base and J lost 7, with 14 bases in between. CDR3 sequence (DNA): TGTGCCAGCAGTTACTTGATCGAGGGTGGGAATTCACCCCTCCACTTT. Protein sequence: CASSYLIEGGNSPLHF.

This clonotype occurred a few times. The V call is TRBV3-1, the J call TRBJ2-7, with 9 bases lining up with TRBD2. The ends lost 5 bases at V and 3 bases at J; junction bases unmatched: 8. The CDR3 has 15 amino acids. The germline V gene has CDR1 LGHDT and CDR2 YNNKEL (reference sequence). CDR3 region: CASSSPGTSLYEQYF. DNA of the CDR3: TGTGCCAGCAGCTCCCCCGGGACTAGCCTCTACGAGCAGTACTTC.

The chain links TRBV11-2 to TRBJ2-1; TRBD1 is a possible D gene (6 bases). Germline V CDR1 and CDR2: SGHAT, FQNNGV. V gave up 0 bases and J gave up 3 bases, with 15 bases separating them. The CDR3 is 17 amino acids. DNA for the CDR3: TGTGCCAGCAGCTTAGATCCTCGGACAGTCCGCTACAATGAGCAGTTCTTC. Its protein product is CASSLDPRTVRYNEQFF.

J is TRBJ1-2 and V is TRBV12-3 or TRBV12-4; 10 positions match TRBD1. The J segment lost 2 bases and the V segment lost 5 bases, leaving 8 bases of the junction unmatched. There are 16 residues in the CDR3. Here the CDR3 reads CASSPRRTGGNYGYTF. The CDR3 region has the DNA TGTGCCAGCAGTCCCCGAAGGACAGGGGGAAACTATGGCTACACCTTC.

The table lists this clonotype with many counts. The genes are TRBV7-9 and TRBJ2-7, with TRBD1 identical over 11 bases. J gave up 4 bases and V 3 bases, and 5 bases lay outside the gene matches. Germline values: CDR1 SEHNR, CDR2 FQNEAQ (reference sequence). CDR3 length equals 15 residues. CDR3 in DNA: TGTGCCAGCAGCTTGACCGGGACAGGGGGGTACGAGCAGTACTTC. It is translated as CASSLTGTGGYEQYF.

This clonotype was detected many times. This chain connects TRBV5-6 to TRBJ1-1; D may be TRBD1 (5 bases). V dropped 4 bases and J dropped 4 bases, with 17 bases sitting between them. The V gene's germline CDR1 is SGHDT and CDR2 YYEEEE. The length of the CDR3 is 15 residues. As DNA, the CDR3 is TGTGCCAGCAGCATGCGGACACCTTTGGGCACTGAAGCTTTCTTT. Encoded protein: CASSMRTPLGTEAFF.

The genes are TRBV15 and TRBJ2-5, with TRBD2 identical over 9 bases. The CDR3 extends over 17 amino acids. Trimming at V came to 1 base and at J to 7 bases, leaving 13 bases not matched to a gene. Germline V lookup: CDR1 LNHNV, CDR2 YYDKDF (reference sequence). CDR3 amino acids: CATSRVVPSGVKATQYF. CDR3 nucleotides: TGTGCCACCAGCAGAGTAGTGCCTAGCGGGGTTAAAGCGACCCAGTACTTC.

As concerns this clonotype: One end of the junction does not line up with germline, which may come from a read error. The chain's CDR3 is CASSQTGPWYIEQFF. The CDR3 DNA is TGTGCCAGCAGCCAGACAGGGCCCTGGTACATTGAGCAGTTCTTC. The V gene is TRBV6-5, the J gene TRBJ2-1; 7 bases are a match to TRBD1. The CDR3 runs 15 residues. The V gene's germline CDR1 is MNHEY and CDR2 SVGAGI.

CDR3 sequence: CASSLELAKGTQYF. The CDR3 DNA is TGTGCCAGCAGTTTAGAACTAGCGAAAGGTACGCAGTATTTT. This chain connects TRBV12-3 or TRBV12-4 to TRBJ2-3; 7 nucleotides agree with TRBD2. This CDR3 contains 14 residues. Unmatched junction bases numbered 6, after V lost 1 base and J lost 8 bases.

This clonotype was detected once. This clone may be a read error of a much larger clone one base away. This chain connects TRBV28 to TRBJ2-7, with TRBD1 matching over 7 bases. Germline V gene data show CDR1 as MDHEN and CDR2 as SYDVKM. CDR3 size: 16 residues. The CDR3 region has the DNA TGTGCCAGCAGTCCCGAAGATCGGACAGGCTCCTACGGGCAGTACTTC. This sequence encodes CASSPEDRTGSYGQYF.

There are a few counts of this clonotype. Germline and junction disagree at one end, which may indicate a read error. This sequence joins TRBV7-9 and TRBJ2-2; maybe TRBD2 (6 bases). CDR3 size: 14 residues. Per germline, CDR1 SEHNR and CDR2 FQNEAQ (reference sequence). CDR3 DNA sequence: TGTGCCAGCAGCTCTTCCCAGACCACCGGGGGGCTGTTTTTT. Protein sequence: CASSSSQTTGGLFF. Based on the CDR3 plus reference TRBV7-9 and TRBJ2-2, the full variable domain is DTGVSQNPRHKITKRGQNVTFRCDPISEHNRLYWYRQTLGQGPEFLTYFQNEAQLEKSRLLSDRFSAERPKGSFSTLEIQRTEQGDSAMYLCASSSSQTTGGLFFGEGSRLTVL.

The chain uses TRBV7-3 and TRBJ2-1; D not resolved. V lost 1 base to trimming and J lost 4 bases, with 8 bases between them. CDR3 length: 14 amino acids. CDR1 and CDR2 from the germline V gene are SGHTA and FQGTGA. CDR3 bases: TGTGCCAGCAGCTTAATGGCCGATTACAATGAGCAGTTCTTC. It translates to CASSLMADYNEQFF.

This clonotype was detected many times. The rearrangement links TRBV6-5 to TRBJ2-1, with D uncertain. CDR1 and CDR2 (germline): MNHEY, SVGAGI. This CDR3 region has 14 residues. Trimming took off 2 bases at V and 7 bases at J, with 12 bases between the two ends. CDR3 loop: CASSYGFHSNEQFF. CDR3 DNA: TGTGCCAGCAGTTACGGGTTTCATTCGAATGAGCAGTTCTTC.

This clonotype was seen a handful of times. The DNA for the CDR3 is TGTGCCATCCTAATACATGCAGGGAGATTAAAAGAAGAGACCCAGTACTTC. It is translated as CAILIHAGRLKEETQYF. The chain couples TRBV24-1 to TRBJ2-5, with D possibly called TRBD1 or TRBD2 (5 bases each). This CDR3 contains 17 residues. The V gene lost 11 bases and the J gene lost 3 bases, with 27 bases spanning the gap. Per the germline V gene, CDR1 is KGHDR and CDR2 is SFDVKD.

This chain uses TRBV28 with TRBJ1-1; D may be TRBD1 (5 bases). From germline, CDR1 is MDHEN and CDR2 SYDVKM. This CDR3 has 13 amino acids. V lost 5 bases, J lost 9 bases, and 16 bases lay in between. CDR3 protein: CASSPPSRVQAFF. The CDR3 nucleotides are TGTGCCAGCAGTCCCCCGTCCAGGGTGCAAGCTTTCTTT.

Remarks on this clonotype: Compared with germline, one end of the junction differs, possibly owing to a read error. The chain carries TRBV11-2 and TRBJ2-1; TRBD1 is a possible D gene (5 bases). Looked up from germline, CDR1 is SGHAT and CDR2 is FQNNGV. The CDR3 contains 13 residues. The CDR3 sequence is CASGLVSGNEQFF. The CDR3 DNA sequence: TGTGCCAGCGGCTTAGTTTCAGGGAATGAGCAGTTCTTC.

This clonotype came up many times. This chain connects TRBV6-5 to TRBJ1-1; 8 bases line up with TRBD1. The junction had 7 bases not matched to a gene; V was cut back by 2 bases and J by 5 bases. Germline values: CDR1 MNHEY, CDR2 SVGAGI. This CDR3 spans 15 amino acids. CDR3 sequence (DNA): TGTGCCAGCAGTTACGAGGTAACAGGGGGGACTGAAGCTTTCTTT. Its translation is CASSYEVTGGTEAFF.

This clonotype was observed many times. CDR3 region: CASSLGRGEKLFF. CDR3 DNA: TGTGCCAGCAGCTTGGGTCGGGGTGAAAAACTGTTTTTT. The gene calls are TRBV5-6 and TRBJ1-4; no clear D gene. CDR1 and CDR2 (germline): SGHDT, YYEEEE. This CDR3 has 13 amino acids. The ends were cut back, 0 bases at V and 7 bases at J, with 7 bases in the middle. The full variable domain, completed using reference TRBV5-6 and TRBJ1-4, is DAGVTQSPTHLIKTRGQQVTLRCSPKSGHDTVSWYQQALGQGPQFIFQYYEEEERQRGNFPDRFSGHQFPNYSSELNVNALLLGDSALYLCASSLGRGEKLFFGSGTQLSVL.

In regard to this clonotype: Given the absence of the conserved phenylalanine or tryptophan at the CDR3 end, a read error is likely. The chain is built from TRBV7-9 and TRBJ2-7; TRBD1 or TRBD2 may be the D gene (6 bases each). CDR1 is SEHNR, CDR2 FQNEAQ, per germline (reference sequence). This CDR3 comprises 12 residues. With 11 bases removed from V and 2 bases from J, the gap between germline ends came to 13 bases. The CDR3 DNA is TGTGCCTTGCAGGAGGGGGCCTACGAGCAGTACTCC. Amino acids: CALQEGAYEQYS.

The DNA of the CDR3 is TGCAGTGCCATAGTTCGCGAGCAGTACTTC. It yields the protein CSAIVREQYF. The chain joins TRBV20-1 to TRBJ2-7; the D is unclear. Trimming pared 6 bases from V and 6 bases from J, leaving 9 bases between. The CDR3 sequence is 10 residues long. Germline V gives CDR1 DFQATT, CDR2 SNEGSKA (reference sequence).